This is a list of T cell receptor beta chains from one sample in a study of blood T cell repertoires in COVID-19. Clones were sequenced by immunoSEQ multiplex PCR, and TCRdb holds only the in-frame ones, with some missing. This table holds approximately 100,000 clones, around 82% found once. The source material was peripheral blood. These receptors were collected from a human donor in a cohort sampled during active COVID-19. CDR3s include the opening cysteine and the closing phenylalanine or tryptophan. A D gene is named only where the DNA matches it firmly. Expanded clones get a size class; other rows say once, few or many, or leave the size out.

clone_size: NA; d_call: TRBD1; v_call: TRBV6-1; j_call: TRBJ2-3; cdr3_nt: TGTGCCAGCAGTGAGGCAGGGGGTAGCACAGATACGCAGTATTTT; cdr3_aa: CASSEAGGSTDTQYF
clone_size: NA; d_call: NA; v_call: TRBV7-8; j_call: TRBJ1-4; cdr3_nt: TGTGCCAGCAGCTTAGGAGGATATGAAAAACTGTTTTTT; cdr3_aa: CASSLGGYEKLFF
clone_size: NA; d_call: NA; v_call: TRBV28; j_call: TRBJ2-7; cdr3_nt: TGTGCCAGCAGTTTAGGGGGGAACGACGAGCAGTACTTC; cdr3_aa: CASSLGGNDEQYF
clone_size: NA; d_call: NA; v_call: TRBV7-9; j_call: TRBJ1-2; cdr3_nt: TGTGCCAGCAGCTTAGCACGCCCTGAGGGCTACACCTTC; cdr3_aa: CASSLARPEGYTF
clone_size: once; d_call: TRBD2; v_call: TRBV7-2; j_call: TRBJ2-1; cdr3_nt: TGTGCCAGCAGCAATAGCGGGGGGAACTCCTACAATGAGCAGTTCTTC; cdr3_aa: CASSNSGGNSYNEQFF
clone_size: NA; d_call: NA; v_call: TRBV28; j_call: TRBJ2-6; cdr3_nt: TGTGCCTGCCGAGTCCAGGGGGGTACTTTAGACGCTGGGGCCAACGTCCTGACTTTC; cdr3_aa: CACRVQGGTLDAGANVLTF
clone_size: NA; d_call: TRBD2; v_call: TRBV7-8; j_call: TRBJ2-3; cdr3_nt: TGTGCCAGCAGCTCTCTAGCGGGCACAGATACGCAGTATTTT; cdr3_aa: CASSSLAGTDTQYF
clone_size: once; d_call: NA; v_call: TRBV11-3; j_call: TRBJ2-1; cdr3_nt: TGTGCCAGCAGCCTAATGGCGGGAAGGCACAATGAGCAGTTCTTC; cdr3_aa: CASSLMAGRHNEQFF
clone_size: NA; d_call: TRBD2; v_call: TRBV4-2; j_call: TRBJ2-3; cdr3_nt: TGTGCCAGCAGCCAAGTGCCCCGACTAGCGGGAGGGCCTACCACAGATACGCAGTATTTT; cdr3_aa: CASSQVPRLAGGPTTDTQYF
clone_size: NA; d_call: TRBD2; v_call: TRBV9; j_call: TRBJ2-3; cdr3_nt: TGTGCCAGCAGCGTTAGCGGGGGCCTAGATACGCAGTATTTT; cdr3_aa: CASSVSGGLDTQYF
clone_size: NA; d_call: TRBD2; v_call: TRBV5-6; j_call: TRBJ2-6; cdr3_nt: TGTGCCAGCAGCCGGGGGACTAGCGGGGTCTCTGGGGCCAACGTCCTGACTTTC; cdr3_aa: CASSRGTSGVSGANVLTF
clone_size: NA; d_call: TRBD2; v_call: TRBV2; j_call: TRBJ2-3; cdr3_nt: TGTGCCAGCAGCCGCCCGGCTAGCGGAACCAATACGCAGTATTTT; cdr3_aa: CASSRPASGTNTQYF
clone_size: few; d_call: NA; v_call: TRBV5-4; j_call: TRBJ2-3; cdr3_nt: TGTGCCAGCAGCTTGGTTGGCAGGGGCACAGATACGCAGTATTTT; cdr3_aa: CASSLVGRGTDTQYF
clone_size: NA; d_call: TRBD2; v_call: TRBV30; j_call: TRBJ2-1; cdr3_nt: TGTGCCTGGGGAGGACTAGCGGCCTACAATGAGCAGTTCTTC; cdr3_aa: CAWGGLAAYNEQFF
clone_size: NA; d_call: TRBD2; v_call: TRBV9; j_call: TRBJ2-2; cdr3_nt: TGTGCCAGCAGCGTAAGAGCGGGAGGCGGGGAGCTGTTTTTT; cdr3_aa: CASSVRAGGGELFF
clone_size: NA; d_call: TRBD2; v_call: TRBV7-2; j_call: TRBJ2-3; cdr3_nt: TGTGCCAGCAGCCCAGGGACTAGCGGGGGGGCCATAGATACGCAGTATTTT; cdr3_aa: CASSPGTSGGAIDTQYF
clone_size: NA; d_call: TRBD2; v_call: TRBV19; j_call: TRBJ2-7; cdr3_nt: TGTGCCAGTTCCAAACTAGCGGGAGAAGGAGGACAGTACTTC; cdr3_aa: CASSKLAGEGGQYF
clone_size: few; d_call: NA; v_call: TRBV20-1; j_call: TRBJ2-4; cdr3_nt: TGCAGTGCTAGAGATGGACTATTTCAGTACTTC; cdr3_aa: CSARDGLFQYF
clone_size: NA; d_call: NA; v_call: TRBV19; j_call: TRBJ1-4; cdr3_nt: TGTGCCAGTAGTATGGGCGGAGGGACAACTAATGAAAAACTGTTTTTT; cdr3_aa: CASSMGGGTTNEKLFF
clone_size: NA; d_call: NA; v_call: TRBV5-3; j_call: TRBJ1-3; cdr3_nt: TGTGCCAGAATAGCTACGGTTCAGTCTGGAAACACCATATATTTT; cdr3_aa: CARIATVQSGNTIYF
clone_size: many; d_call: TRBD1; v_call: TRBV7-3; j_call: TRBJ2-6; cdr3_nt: TGTGCCAGCAGCCCGTCCGGGACAGGGGCTGGGGCCAACGTCCTGACTTTC; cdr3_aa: CASSPSGTGAGANVLTF
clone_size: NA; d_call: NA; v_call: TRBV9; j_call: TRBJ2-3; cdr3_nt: TGTGCCAGCAGCGCTTTTTTTCGAGGCTCAGATACGCAGTATTTT; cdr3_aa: CASSAFFRGSDTQYF
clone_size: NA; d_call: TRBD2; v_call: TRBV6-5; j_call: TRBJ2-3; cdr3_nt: TGTGCCAGCAGTTACTGGCGGGAGGGCGGGCATACGCAGTATTTT; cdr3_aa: CASSYWREGGHTQYF
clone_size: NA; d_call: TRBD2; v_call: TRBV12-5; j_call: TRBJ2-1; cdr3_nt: TGTGCTAGTGGCCTGGGACTAGCGGGAGAATCTTACAATGAGCAGTTCTTC; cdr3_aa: CASGLGLAGESYNEQFF
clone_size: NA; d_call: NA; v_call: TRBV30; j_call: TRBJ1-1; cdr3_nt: TGTGCCTGGAGTGTACTTCGCACTGAAGCTTTCTTT; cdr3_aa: CAWSVLRTEAFF
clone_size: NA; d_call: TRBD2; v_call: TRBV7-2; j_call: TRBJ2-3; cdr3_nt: TGTGCCAGCAGCTCTAGCGGGGGGTACGATACGCAGTATTTT; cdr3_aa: CASSSSGGYDTQYF
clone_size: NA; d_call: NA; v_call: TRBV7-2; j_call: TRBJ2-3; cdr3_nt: TGTGCCAGCAGCTTACAGACGGGAGAGGGGTGGACAGATACGCAGTATTTT; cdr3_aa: CASSLQTGEGWTDTQYF
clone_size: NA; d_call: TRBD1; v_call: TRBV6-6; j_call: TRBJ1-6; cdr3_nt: TGTGCCAGCAGCTCGGGACAGAGAAATTCACCCCTCCACTTT; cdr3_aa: CASSSGQRNSPLHF
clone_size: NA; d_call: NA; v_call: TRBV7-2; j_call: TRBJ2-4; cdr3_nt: TGTGCCAGCAGCCAGGTAGTGGGCAAAAACATTCAGTACTTC; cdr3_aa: CASSQVVGKNIQYF
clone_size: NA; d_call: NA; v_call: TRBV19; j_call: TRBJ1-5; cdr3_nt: TGTGCCAGTAGTATAGTGGCAGGGGATAGCAATCAGCCCCAGCATTTT; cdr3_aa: CASSIVAGDSNQPQHF
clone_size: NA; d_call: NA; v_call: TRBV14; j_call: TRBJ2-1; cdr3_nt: TGTGCCAGCAGCCACCAATACAATGAGCAGTTCTTC; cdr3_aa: CASSHQYNEQFF
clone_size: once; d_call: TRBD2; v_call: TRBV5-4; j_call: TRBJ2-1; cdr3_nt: TGTGCTCCCGGGCTAGCGGGAGACAATGAGCAGTTCTTC; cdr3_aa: CAPGLAGDNEQFF
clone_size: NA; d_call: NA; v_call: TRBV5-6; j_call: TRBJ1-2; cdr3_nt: TGTGCCAGCAGCTCTCCAGACAGCCTCTATGGCTACACCTTC; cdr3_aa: CASSSPDSLYGYTF